What follows are 27 T cell receptor beta chains derived from one specimen sequenced in a study of cytomegalovirus exposure and HLA in healthy donors. PCR involved 60 Vbeta and 13 Jbeta primers. Profiled with immunoSEQ multiplex PCR; TCRdb holds only in-frame clones, not every one. The data show tens of thousands of clones, with around 71% seen just once and under 2.5% held by the top ten. Sequenced sample: PBMCs. Source of these receptors: a man aged 25-40 years in good health and CMV-seronegative.

V is TRBV19 and J is TRBJ2-3, with D tentatively TRBD2 (7 bases). CDR3 length: 14 residues. V was pared by 5 bases and J by 5 bases, with 14 bases between. Germline CDR1 is LNHDA and CDR2 is SQIVND (reference sequence). CDR3 DNA: TGTGCCAGTAGTGGGAGGGCCAGGGGAGATACGCAGTATTTT. Its protein product is CASSGRARGDTQYF.

The chain carries TRBV27 and TRBJ2-7, with 8 bases that match TRBD2. V was clipped by 5 bases and J by 5 bases; unmatched bases: 14. The CDR3 totals 16 residues. Germline V CDR1 and CDR2: MNHEY, SMNVEV (reference sequence). The CDR3 spells CASSLMAGTSLDEQYF. CDR3 sequence (DNA): TGTGCCAGCAGTCTAATGGCCGGGACTAGTCTGGACGAGCAGTACTTC.

Worth noting for this clone: Different DNA sequences within this sample yield the same CDR3. As DNA, the CDR3 is TGTGCCAGCTCACCTGGGACAGGGGAGACCCAGTACTTC. Translating it yields CASSPGTGETQYF. V and J are TRBV18 and TRBJ2-5; TRBD1 aligns across 9 bases. The CDR3 is 13 amino acids. From germline, CDR1 is KGHSH and CDR2 LQKENI. V dropped 3 bases and J dropped 5; count of bases not matched to a gene: 1.

The rearrangement uses TRBV7-8 and TRBJ1-4; D call uncertain. The V gene lost 4 bases and the J gene lost 0 bases, with 9 bases spanning the gap. The germline V gene encodes CDR1 SGHVS and CDR2 FQNEAQ. The CDR3 extends over 15 amino acids. CDR3 in DNA: TGTGCCAGCAGCTCCTTCTTCGCAACTAATGAAAAACTGTTTTTT. It specifies CASSSFFATNEKLFF.

V gene TRBV6-5 combines with J gene TRBJ2-3, with 10 bases lining up with TRBD1. The J segment lost 4 bases and the V segment lost 6 bases, leaving 7 bases of the junction unmatched. Germline V gene sequence: CDR1 MNHEY, CDR2 SVGAGI. This CDR3 comprises 15 residues. The CDR3, as DNA: TGTGCCAGCAGGCTGACAGGGGGCAGGGCAGATACGCAGTATTTT. Protein sequence: CASRLTGGRADTQYF.

For this clone: The CDR3 end shows no conserved phenylalanine or tryptophan, and so a read error is likely. Because the CDR3's place on the DNA is in doubt, the DNA is left out and the CDR3 is given as listed by TCRdb. The chain is built from TRBV11-2 and TRBJ1-2; the D call in the table, TRBD1, was not verified against the DNA. The CDR3 length equals 11 residues, ends included. CDR1 and CDR2 from the germline V gene are SGHAT and FQNNGV. The CDR3 is CASRLGTAVFL.

This clone was seen a few times. The chain has TRBV27 and TRBJ2-2; 7 nucleotides agree with TRBD1. The CDR3 runs to 14 residues. From germline, CDR1 is MNHEY and CDR2 SMNVEV (reference sequence). Trimming took 9 bases from V and 2 from J; bases not matched to a gene: 6. The CDR3 region is CASSGQINTGELFF. The DNA of the CDR3 is TGTGCCAGTTCGGGACAGATTAACACCGGGGAGCTGTTTTTT.

The chain links TRBV4-1 to TRBJ1-6, with 8 bases fitting TRBD1. Trimming removed 2 bases from V and 10 bases from J; junction bases left unmatched: 13. The V gene's germline CDR1 is MGHRA and CDR2 YSYEKL. The CDR3 contains 17 residues. CDR3 sequence reads: CASSQSEDRAARSPLHF. The CDR3 DNA reads TGCGCCAGCAGCCAAAGCGAGGACAGGGCGGCCCGCTCACCCCTCCACTTT.

This clone was picked up a small number of times. The V call is TRBV2, the J call TRBJ1-6; 9 positions agree with TRBD1. The V segment lost 8 bases and the J segment 7 bases; nucleotides outside the gene matches: 9. Germline V lookup: CDR1 SNHLY, CDR2 FYNNEI. The CDR3 totals 15 residues. The CDR3, as DNA: TGTGCCAGCGGTGGAGGGACAGGGTTAAATTCACCCCTCCACTTT. Encoded protein: CASGGGTGLNSPLHF.

This sequence joins TRBV5-6 and TRBJ2-7; unclear D gene. CDR3 length equals 14 residues. The germline V and J ends were trimmed by 3 bases and 2 bases, with 12 bases remaining between them. The germline CDR1 and CDR2 sequences are SGHDT and YYEEEE. The CDR3 DNA follows: TGTGCCAGCAGCTCCGCCCCCAGTACCTACGAGCAGTACTTC. This translates into CASSSAPSTYEQYF.

The chain recombines TRBV27 with TRBJ1-1; TRBD1 matches at 10 bases. Unmatched junction bases numbered 7, after V lost 7 bases and J lost 5 bases. The CDR3 consists of 14 residues. CDR1 MNHEY and CDR2 SMNVEV come from the germline V gene (reference sequence). CDR3 sequence (DNA): TGTGCCAGCATCTCCGGGACAGGGGAAACTGAAGCTTTCTTT. Amino acids: CASISGTGETEAFF.

The J gene is TRBJ2-7, the V gene TRBV5-4; TRBD2 matches 14 bases. V lost 4 bases to trimming and J lost 2 bases; unmatched junction nucleotides: 8. CDR3 length: 17 residues. The germline V gene has CDR1 SGHNT and CDR2 YYREEE (reference sequence). CDR3 nucleotide sequence: TGTGCCAGCAGCGTGGGACTAGCGGGAGAAAGGACCTACGAGCAGTACTTC. This sequence encodes CASSVGLAGERTYEQYF.

V gene TRBV7-2 combines with J gene TRBJ2-7; 7 positions match TRBD1. The length of the CDR3 is 15 residues. Germline lookup yields CDR1 SGHTA and CDR2 FQGNSA. Trimming removed 4 bases from V and 4 bases from J; junction bases left unmatched: 10. The CDR3 spells CASSYTGTVPYEQYF. Here the CDR3 DNA reads TGTGCCAGCAGCTATACCGGGACAGTACCTTACGAGCAGTACTTC.

The chain joins TRBV13 to TRBJ1-1, with TRBD1 matching over 9 bases. CDR3 length equals 15 residues. J lost 7 bases, V lost 5 bases, and 11 bases had no gene match. CDR1 PRHDT and CDR2 FYEKMQ come from the germline V gene (reference sequence). In DNA form, the CDR3 reads TGTGCCAGCAGCGCCCGGGACAGGGTCTTGGGTGAAGCTTTCTTT. Translation gives CASSARDRVLGEAFF. The full variable domain, rest sourced from reference TRBV13 and TRBJ1-1, is AAGVIQSPRHLIKEKRETATLKCYPIPRHDTVYWYQQGPGQDPQFLISFYEKMQSDKGSIPDRFSAQQFSDYHSELNMSSLELGDSALYFCASSARDRVLGEAFFGQGTRLTVV.

This clone was counted ten times or more. The CDR3: CASSRKGQGQIQPQHF. The CDR3 DNA reads as TGTGCCAGTAGCAGAAAGGGACAGGGACAAATTCAGCCCCAGCATTTT. V and J are TRBV19 and TRBJ1-5, with 9 bases identical to TRBD1. The length of the CDR3 is 16 residues. Trimming at V came to 6 bases and at J to 6 bases, leaving 12 bases not matched to a gene. Germline CDR1 reads LNHDA; CDR2 reads SQIVND (reference sequence).

The chain couples TRBV9 to TRBJ1-2; D is uncertain. The CDR3 is 12 amino acids. Trimming removed 3 bases at V and 8 bases at J, with 11 bases between. From germline, CDR1 is SGDLS and CDR2 YYNGEE. The CDR3 nucleotides are TGTGCCAGCAGCGCCGACGGACTCGGCTACACCTTC. Translation: CASSADGLGYTF. The full variable domain, completed using reference TRBV9 and TRBJ1-2, is DSGVTQTPKHLITATGQRVTLRCSPRSGDLSVYWYQQSLDQGLQFLIQYYNGEERAKGNILERFSAQQFPDLHSELNLSSLELGDSALYFCASSADGLGYTFGSGTRLTVV.

The genes are TRBV5-6 and TRBJ1-1; 9 nucleotides match TRBD1. The CDR3 consists of 15 residues. Germline CDR1 and CDR2: SGHDT and YYEEEE. J lost 0 bases, V lost 2 bases, and 2 bases had no gene match. The CDR3 region has the DNA TGTGCCAGCAGCTTCGGGACAGGGATGAACACTGAAGCTTTCTTT. As protein: CASSFGTGMNTEAFF.

This clone was picked up a small number of times. The gene calls are TRBV30 and TRBJ2-2; D remains unclear. The CDR3 runs to 12 residues. Germline CDR1 is GTSNPN and CDR2 is SVGIG (reference sequence). Trimming took 0 bases from V and 8 from J, leaving 7 bases between them. CDR3 residues: CAWSVTIGELFF. For the CDR3, the DNA is TGTGCCTGGAGTGTAACTATAGGGGAGCTGTTTTTT.

The V call is TRBV30, the J call TRBJ1-1; 9 nucleotides line up with TRBD1. Trimming removed 4 bases from V and 2 bases from J; junction bases left unmatched: 8. The germline V gene has CDR1 GTSNPN and CDR2 SVGIG (reference sequence). CDR3 length: 15 amino acids. As DNA, the CDR3 is TGTGCCTGGATTGTATGGACAGGGGTAAACACTGAAGCTTTCTTT. It translates to CAWIVWTGVNTEAFF.

The genes are TRBV4-3 and TRBJ1-5, with D maybe TRBD1 (5 bases). The germline gives CDR1 LGHNA, CDR2 YSLEER. Trimming pared 6 bases from V and 6 bases from J, leaving 12 bases between. This CDR3 is built from 13 residues. The CDR3 spells CASSKGLAQPQHF. The DNA for the CDR3 is TGCGCCAGCAGTAAGGGGTTGGCTCAGCCCCAGCATTTT.

The V call is TRBV4-1, the J call TRBJ2-7, with 14 nucleotides matching TRBD2. The trim removed 5 bases at V and 7 bases at J, leaving 7 bases unmatched. This CDR3 contains 15 residues. Germline V gives CDR1 MGHRA, CDR2 YSYEKL. CDR3 DNA: TGCGCCAGCAGCTCCCGACTAGCGGGAGGGCGGGAGCAGTACTTC. This sequence encodes CASSSRLAGGREQYF.

This clone was found a few times. The chain combines TRBV4-3 with TRBJ1-6, with D possibly being TRBD1 (5 bases). The germline V gene encodes CDR1 LGHNA and CDR2 YSLEER. The germline V and J ends were trimmed by 2 bases and 8 bases, with 16 bases remaining between them. This CDR3 is 16 amino acids long. CDR3 loop: CASSQRGREWDSPLHF. The CDR3 DNA reads as TGCGCCAGCAGCCAAAGAGGCAGGGAATGGGATTCACCCCTCCACTTT.

The V and J genes are TRBV27 and TRBJ1-2; a possible D gene is TRBD1 (6 bases). The CDR3 has 14 residues. Germline CDR1 is MNHEY and CDR2 is SMNVEV (reference sequence). V was pared by 0 bases and J by 7 bases, with 12 bases between. Written as DNA, the CDR3 is TGTGCCAGCAGTTTATCAGGCCCGGACAGTGGCTACACCTTC. Translated: CASSLSGPDSGYTF.

The V and J genes are TRBV6-5 and TRBJ1-2, with TRBD1 as a possible D gene (6 bases). Looked up from germline, CDR1 is MNHEY and CDR2 is SVGAGI. The CDR3 has 15 residues. Trimming pared 4 bases from V and 4 bases from J, leaving 16 bases between. The CDR3 loop is CASSSRVGGLYGYTF. The CDR3 DNA reads as TGTGCCAGCAGTTCCCGGGTGGGGGGGCTCTATGGCTACACCTTC.

This clone was seen only a few times. The V gene is TRBV6-1, the J gene TRBJ2-5, with TRBD1 identical over 7 bases. This CDR3 spans 14 amino acids. Germline V lookup: CDR1 MNHNS, CDR2 SASEGT. J was trimmed by 5 bases and V by 7 bases; bases with no gene match: 10. The CDR3 region has the DNA TGTGCCAGCATTAGAGGGGGCGCTTGGGAGACCCAGTACTTC. Amino acids: CASIRGGAWETQYF.

The chain joins TRBV15 to TRBJ1-1; D is unclear. Trimming pared 1 base from V and 1 base from J, leaving 16 bases between. Per germline, CDR1 LNHNV and CDR2 YYDKDF (reference sequence). The CDR3 has 17 residues. Here the CDR3 DNA reads TGTGCCACCAGCAGAGTAAAGGACTCCCGGGGGAACACTGAAGCTTTCTTT. It translates to CATSRVKDSRGNTEAFF.

The chain combines TRBV5-4 with TRBJ2-5, with 8 positions matching TRBD1. Germline V gene data show CDR1 as SGHNT and CDR2 as YYREEE (reference sequence). This CDR3 comprises 16 residues. V was pared by 4 bases and J by 2 bases, with 10 bases of the junction left unmatched. CDR3 DNA sequence: TGTGCCAGCAGCCTGACAGGGGAGGCTCGGCAAGAGACCCAGTACTTC. Translation: CASSLTGEARQETQYF.